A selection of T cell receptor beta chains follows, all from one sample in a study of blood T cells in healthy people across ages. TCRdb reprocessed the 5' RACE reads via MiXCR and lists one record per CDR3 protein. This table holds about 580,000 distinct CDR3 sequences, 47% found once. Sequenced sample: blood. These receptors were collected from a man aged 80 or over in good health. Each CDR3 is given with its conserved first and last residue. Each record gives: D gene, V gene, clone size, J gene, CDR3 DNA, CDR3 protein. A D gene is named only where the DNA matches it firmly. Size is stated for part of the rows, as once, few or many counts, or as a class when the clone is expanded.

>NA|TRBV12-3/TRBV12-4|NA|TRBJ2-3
TGTGCCAGCAGTTTAGCGGAGATCACAGATACGCAGTATTTT
CASSLAEITDTQYF
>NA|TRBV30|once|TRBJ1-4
TGTGCCTGGAGTGTAGGGCGACAACTGTTTTTT
CAWSVGRQLFF
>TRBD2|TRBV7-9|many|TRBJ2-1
TGTGCCAGCAGTAATCCCGGGACTAGCGGCGCAGGTGGTGAGCAGTTCTTC
CASSNPGTSGAGGEQFF
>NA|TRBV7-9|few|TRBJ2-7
TGTGCCAGCAGCGACTATACCGAGCAGTACTTC
CASSDYTEQYF
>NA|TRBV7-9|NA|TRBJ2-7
TGTGCCAGCAGCTTAGTAAGGCAGCAAGGCTTCTACAATGAGCAGTACTTC
CASSLVRQQGFYNEQYF
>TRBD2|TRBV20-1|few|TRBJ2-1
TGCAGTGCTAGAGTGGCGGCTAGCGGGAGTTATGAGCAGTTCTTC
CSARVAASGSYEQFF
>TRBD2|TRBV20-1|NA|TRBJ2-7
TGCAGTGCAGGTTTTAGACTAGCGGGAGAAATGGGCAAGGAGCAGTACTTC
CSAGFRLAGEMGKEQYF
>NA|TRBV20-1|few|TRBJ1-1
TGCAGTGCTAGAGAATGGAACACTGAAGCTTTCTTT
CSAREWNTEAFF
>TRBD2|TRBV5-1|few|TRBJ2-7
TGCGCCAGCAGTTACCTCGGGACTAGCGCTTACGAGCAGTACTTC
CASSYLGTSAYEQYF
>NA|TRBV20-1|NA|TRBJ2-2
TGCAGTGCAACGGACGGACTCACCGGGGAGCTGTTTTTT
CSATDGLTGELFF
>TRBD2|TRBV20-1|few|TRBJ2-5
TGCAGTGCTAACGACTATGGGCTAGCGGGAGGTCAAGAGACCCAGTACTTC
CSANDYGLAGGQETQYF
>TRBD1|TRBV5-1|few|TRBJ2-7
TGCGCCAGCAACACCGGGACAGCTACCTACGAGCAGTACTTC
CASNTGTATYEQYF
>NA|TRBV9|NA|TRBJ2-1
TGTGCCAGCAGCGCCACTAGGGGCTACAATGAGCAGTTCTTC
CASSATRGYNEQFF
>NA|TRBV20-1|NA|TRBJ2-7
TGCAGTGCTAGACCGGGTGGAGTTTGGAATGAGCAGTACTTC
CSARPGGVWNEQYF
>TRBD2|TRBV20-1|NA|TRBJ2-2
TGCAGTGCGAATCACGGGGGGGGTGGTCGGACCGGGGAGCTGTTTTTT
CSANHGGGGRTGELFF
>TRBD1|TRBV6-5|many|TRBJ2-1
TGTGCCAGCAGTTACTTCGACAGGGGCCCATCCTACAATGAGCAGTTCTTC
CASSYFDRGPSYNEQFF
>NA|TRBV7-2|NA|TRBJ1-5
TGTGCCAGCAGCTTAGTAGCAGGAACCGATCAGCCCCAGCATTTT
CASSLVAGTDQPQHF
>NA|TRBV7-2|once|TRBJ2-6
TGTGCCAGCAAAATTAGCGGAAGCTCTGGGGCCAACGTCCTGACTTTC
CASKISGSSGANVLTF
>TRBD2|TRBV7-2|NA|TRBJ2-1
TGTGCCAGCACCTCTCTGGGGAGGGCCCCCCCCTACAATGAGCAGTTCTTC
CASTSLGRAPPYNEQFF
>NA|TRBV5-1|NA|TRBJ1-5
TGCGCCAGCAGCTTGGAGGAAAATCAGCCCCAGCATTTT
CASSLEENQPQHF